This T cell receptor (beta chain) is from a study of blood T cell repertoires in COVID-19. Study context: Samples representing acute and convalescent COVID-19 were sourced from the United States, Italy and Spain.

CDR3 size: 14 residues. The V end lost 1 base, the J end lost 1 base, and 7 bases lay between the germline ends. Germline V gene data show CDR1 as LGHDT and CDR2 as YNNKEL (reference sequence). TCRdb keeps only in-frame clones here, not all; method: immunoSEQ multiplex PCR. The repertoire consists of 200,000 or so clones, with roughly nine tenths occurring once and the leading ten covering approximately 1.6%. Sequencing input: peripheral blood. The V call is TRBV3-1 (or the pseudogene TRBV3-2), the J call TRBJ1-1, with D unclear. The receptor comes from a man aged 65 to 85 with acute or convalescent COVID-19. The CDR3 region is CASSQAAGNTEAFF. The CDR3 nucleotides read TGTGCCAGCAGCCAAGCCGCAGGGAACACTGAAGCTTTCTTT.